The 25 T cell receptor beta chains reported below all come from one sample, sequenced in a study of regulatory T cells in long-lasting Graves disease. Relying on iRepertoire HTBI primers and Arm-PCR of CDR3 regions, the team built TCR beta libraries. TCRdb reprocessed the multiplex PCR reads with MiXCR, giving one entry per CDR3 protein. The table includes 410,000 or so distinct CDR3 sequences, 15% detected once. Time point defined: newly diagnosed GD, antithyroid drugs for less than 3 months. PBMC-extracted RNA yielded the TCR library. The data were also submitted as part of a second study, on T cells in Graves' hyperthyroidism and ophthalmopathy.

The source material was peripheral blood mononuclear cells (PBMCs), sampled at new diagnosis, from a patient treated with antithyroid drugs. The receptors here all came from a woman aged 25 to 45 with Graves disease.

This clonotype came up many times. V gene TRBV2 combines with J gene TRBJ1-5; possible D gene TRBD1, 5 bases. Between the trimmed V and J ends, which lost 5 bases and 9 bases, there was a span of 14 bases. Germline V lookup: CDR1 SNHLY, CDR2 FYNNEI. This CDR3 is built from 13 residues. The CDR3 is CASSTPGTGPQHF. In DNA form, the CDR3 reads TGTGCCAGCAGTACACCAGGAACAGGGCCCCAGCATTTT.

Ten or more counts support this clonotype. The chain employs TRBV20-1 and TRBJ1-2; D might be TRBD1 (5 bases). Germline CDR1 and CDR2: DFQATT and SNEGSKA (reference sequence). Trimming took off 8 bases at V and 3 bases at J, with 13 bases between the two ends. This CDR3 has 12 residues. The chain's CDR3 is CSRVKQDYGYTF. The CDR3 DNA sequence: TGCAGTCGGGTGAAACAGGACTATGGCTACACCTTC.

This rearrangement joins TRBV18 to TRBJ1-5; tentative D call: TRBD1 (6 bases). CDR1 KGHSH and CDR2 LQKENI come from the germline V gene. The CDR3 consists of 15 residues. Trimming pared 6 bases from V and 2 bases from J, leaving 14 bases between. The CDR3 sequence is CASSEQGLGNQPQHF. The CDR3 nucleotides read TGTGCCAGCTCGGAACAGGGTTTGGGCAATCAGCCCCAGCATTTT.

This clonotype has more than one count but fewer than ten. The J gene is TRBJ2-2, the V gene TRBV5-1; 14 bases agree with TRBD2. The length of the CDR3 is 19 residues. With V trimmed by 1 base and J by 0 bases, 5 bases remained unmatched. Germline-derived CDR1 and CDR2 are SGHRS and YFSETQ. CDR3 coding DNA: TGCGCCAGCAGCTTGTGGGGACTAGCGGGAGAACCGAACACCGGGGAGCTGTTTTTT. Its translation: CASSLWGLAGEPNTGELFF.

This clonotype has a count of ten or more. The chain carries TRBV9 and TRBJ2-5; D gene ambiguous. The germline V and J ends were trimmed by 0 bases and 0 bases, with 6 bases remaining between them. The CDR3 consists of 14 residues. CDR1 and CDR2 from the germline V gene are SGDLS and YYNGEE. This CDR3 is CASSVEAYQETQYF. Written as DNA, the CDR3 is TGTGCCAGCAGCGTAGAAGCGTACCAAGAGACCCAGTACTTC.

The chain employs TRBV27 and TRBJ1-4, with D perhaps TRBD1 (6 bases). CDR3 length: 17 residues. CDR1 MNHEY and CDR2 SMNVEV come from the germline V gene (reference sequence). Trimming removed 0 bases from V and 8 bases from J, with 19 bases in between. Written as DNA, the CDR3 is TGTGCCAGCAGTTTATCACTCAACAGGGTCACGGGGGAAAAACTGTTTTTT. Amino acid sequence: CASSLSLNRVTGEKLFF.

In this sample, this clonotype turned up many times. The V gene is TRBV12-3 or TRBV12-4, the J gene TRBJ2-3; D is possibly TRBD2 (5 bases). The CDR3 runs to 16 residues. V lost 6 bases and J lost 0, with 16 bases in between. The CDR3 loop is CASSPRRLASTDTQYF. The CDR3, as DNA: TGTGCCAGCAGCCCAAGGCGTCTAGCTAGCACAGATACGCAGTATTTT.

This clonotype was detected many times. The chain joins TRBV20-1 to TRBJ2-6, with TRBD1 identical over 8 bases. Unmatched junction bases numbered 7, after V lost 6 bases and J lost 0 bases. Per germline, CDR1 DFQATT and CDR2 SNEGSKA (reference sequence). The CDR3 has 16 residues. The CDR3: CSAWTGLSSGANVLTF. CDR3 nucleotide sequence: TGCAGTGCCTGGACAGGGTTAAGCTCTGGGGCCAACGTCCTGACTTTC.

The chain combines TRBV7-6 with TRBJ1-3, with D unresolved. Germline V gives CDR1 SGHVS, CDR2 FNYEAQ. V lost 5 bases to trimming and J lost 7 bases, with 15 bases between them. The CDR3 runs to 14 residues. CDR3 sequence (DNA): TGTGCCAGCAGCGCCCTACAGCGGTCCAACACCATATATTTT. Amino acid sequence: CASSALQRSNTIYF.

The chain carries TRBV19 and TRBJ2-1; D is uncertain. Germline V gives CDR1 LNHDA, CDR2 SQIVND (reference sequence). The CDR3 totals 13 residues. The V gene lost 3 bases and the J gene lost 7 bases, with 10 bases spanning the gap. DNA of the CDR3: TGTGCCAGTAGTATCACGCGGCTAAATGAGCAGTTCTTC. This codes for CASSITRLNEQFF.

This clonotype was seen many times. CDR3 coding DNA: TGTGCCAGCAGCCCCACAGGGAGTACTGAAGCTTTCTTT. Its protein is CASSPTGSTEAFF. The chain is built from TRBV3-1 and TRBJ1-1, with D maybe TRBD1 (6 bases). Germline-derived CDR1 and CDR2 are LGHDT and YNNKEL (reference sequence). This CDR3 region has 13 residues. V dropped 4 bases and J dropped 5 bases, with 11 bases sitting between them.

This chain joins TRBV10-2 and TRBJ1-1; 10 nucleotides line up with TRBD1. CDR3 size: 13 residues. CDR1 WSHSY and CDR2 SAAADI come from the germline V gene. J gave up 4 bases and V 8 bases, and 4 bases lay outside the gene matches. The CDR3 here is CASRGTGATEAFF. The CDR3 nucleotides read TGCGCCAGCCGAGGGACAGGGGCCACTGAAGCTTTCTTT.

The table lists this clonotype with a few counts. CDR3 amino acids: CASSFRTGSDQPQHF. The CDR3 DNA is TGTGCCAGCAGTTTCAGGACAGGGTCGGATCAGCCCCAGCATTTT. The chain employs TRBV6-2 or TRBV6-3 and TRBJ1-5; 8 bases fit TRBD1. The V segment lost 4 bases and the J segment 5 bases; nucleotides outside the gene matches: 7. This CDR3 has 15 residues. CDR1 MNHEY and CDR2 SVGEGT come from the germline V gene.

This clonotype was detected many times. The CDR3 nucleotides read TGCAGTGCTAGAGGGAAGAACACCGGGGAGCTGTTTTTT. Encoded protein: CSARGKNTGELFF. The chain employs TRBV20-1 and TRBJ2-2, with D hard to call. The CDR3 is 13 amino acids. The V gene's germline CDR1 is DFQATT and CDR2 SNEGSKA (reference sequence). Trimming left V 1 base short and J 1 base short, with 4 bases between.

This chain uses TRBV24-1 with TRBJ1-2, with D tentatively TRBD1 (5 bases). This CDR3 has 15 residues. V dropped 4 bases and J dropped 7 bases, with 18 bases sitting between them. Looked up from germline, CDR1 is KGHDR and CDR2 is SFDVKD. CDR3: CATSDPKTGTGGYTF. The DNA for the CDR3 is TGTGCCACCAGTGACCCCAAAACAGGTACCGGTGGCTACACCTTC.

Many counts were recorded for this clonotype. The chain recombines TRBV6-2 or TRBV6-3 with TRBJ2-7; D not resolved. Looked up from germline, CDR1 is MNHEY and CDR2 is SVGEGT. The ends were cut back, 5 bases at V and 0 bases at J, with 11 bases in the middle. The CDR3 has 14 residues. The CDR3 DNA reads TGTGCCAGCAGTGAATCCGGGTCCTCCTACGAGCAGTACTTC. Its translation: CASSESGSSYEQYF.

This clonotype was detected many times. This sequence joins TRBV2 and TRBJ2-1; TRBD2 might be the D (6 bases). Germline V CDR1 and CDR2: SNHLY, FYNNEI. This CDR3 contains 14 residues. Trimming took 10 bases from V and 5 from J, leaving 18 bases between them. DNA for the CDR3: TGTGCCACCCTATTGGGGGGAGACAACAATGAGCAGTTCTTC. Protein sequence: CATLLGGDNNEQFF. The full variable domain, in which reference TRBV2 and TRBJ2-1 provide the parts outside the CDR3, is EPEVTQTPSHQVTQMGQEVILRCVPISNHLYFYWYRQILGQKVEFLVSFYNNEISEKSEIFDDQFSVERPDGSNFTLKIRSTKLEDSAMYFCATLLGGDNNEQFFGPGTRLTVL.

Turning to this clonotype: This may arise from a read error, as a much more abundant clone is one base away. This chain connects TRBV5-4 to TRBJ2-1; 9 nucleotides agree with TRBD2. This CDR3 is built from 15 residues. Looked up from germline, CDR1 is SGHNT and CDR2 is YYREEE (reference sequence). The CDR3 loop reads CASSEPGLAYNGQFF. In nucleotides, the CDR3 is TGTGCCAGCAGCGAACCGGGACTAGCCTACAATGGGCAGTTCTTC.

The V gene is TRBV5-1, the J gene TRBJ2-1; maybe TRBD2 (6 bases). V was clipped by 7 bases and J by 2 bases, with 16 bases between them. The CDR3 loop spans 15 amino acids. Germline V gives CDR1 SGHRS, CDR2 YFSETQ. The CDR3 DNA reads as TGCGCCAGCGGCACCCAGGGAGGCACCTACAATGAGCAGTTCTTC. Amino acid sequence: CASGTQGGTYNEQFF. Full variable domain (missing parts from reference TRBV5-1 and TRBJ2-1): KAGVTQTPRYLIKTRGQQVTLSCSPISGHRSVSWYQQTPGQGLQFLFEYFSETQRNKGNFPGRFSGRQFSNSRSEMNVSTLELGDSALYLCASGTQGGTYNEQFFGPGTRLTVL.

In its sample, this clonotype was seen many times. The V call is TRBV3-1, the J call TRBJ2-1, with 7 bases that match TRBD2. Germline V CDR1 and CDR2: LGHDT, YNNKEL (reference sequence). V dropped 4 bases and J dropped 7; count of bases not matched to a gene: 13. This CDR3 contains 16 residues. This CDR3 is CASSPWLAVGGNEQFF. CDR3 nucleotides: TGTGCCAGCAGCCCGTGGCTAGCGGTTGGGGGGAATGAGCAGTTCTTC.

This clonotype showed up many times. The chain combines TRBV5-1 with TRBJ1-1; D is unclear. The germline V gene encodes CDR1 SGHRS and CDR2 YFSETQ. There are 14 residues in the CDR3. V shed 6 bases and J shed 0 bases, with 12 bases lying between them. The DNA for the CDR3 is TGCGCCAGCACCCCCTCTCGAATGAACACTGAAGCTTTCTTT. It is translated as CASTPSRMNTEAFF.

The genes are TRBV29-1 and TRBJ2-1, with 8 bases that match TRBD2. Looked up from germline, CDR1 is SQVTM and CDR2 is ANQGSEA. V shed 3 bases and J 8 bases; nucleotides not matched to a gene: 12. This CDR3 contains 15 residues. The CDR3 reads CSVDRTSWVADEQFF. The DNA for the CDR3 is TGCAGCGTTGATCGGACTAGCTGGGTCGCCGATGAGCAGTTCTTC.

A few counts support this clonotype. V and J are TRBV7-3 and TRBJ1-3; D is possibly TRBD1 (6 bases). This CDR3 has 17 residues. Between the trimmed V and J ends, which lost 1 base and 0 bases, there was a span of 13 bases. The germline CDR1 and CDR2 sequences are SGHTA and FQGTGA. The CDR3 coding sequence is TGTGCCAGCAGCTTAAACGGGGGCGCGAGCTCTGGAAACACCATATATTTT. Amino acids: CASSLNGGASSGNTIYF.

The chain has TRBV4-2 and TRBJ1-3; no reliable D call. The V end was cut by 0 bases, the J end by 0 bases, with 6 bases between. Germline-derived CDR1 and CDR2 are LGHNA and YNFKEQ. The CDR3 extends over 15 amino acids. The DNA for the CDR3 is TGTGCCAGCAGCCAAGATCCCGACTCTGGAAACACCATATATTTT. It codes for CASSQDPDSGNTIYF.

This clonotype was counted at least ten times. This chain uses TRBV28 with TRBJ1-6, with D maybe TRBD1 (6 bases). The CDR3 contains 14 residues. Trimming took off 5 bases at V and 9 bases at J, with 14 bases between the two ends. Germline V gene data show CDR1 as MDHEN and CDR2 as SYDVKM. CDR3 in amino acids: CASSPTGLTSPLHF. In DNA form, the CDR3 reads TGTGCCAGCAGTCCAACAGGGTTGACTTCACCCCTCCACTTT.